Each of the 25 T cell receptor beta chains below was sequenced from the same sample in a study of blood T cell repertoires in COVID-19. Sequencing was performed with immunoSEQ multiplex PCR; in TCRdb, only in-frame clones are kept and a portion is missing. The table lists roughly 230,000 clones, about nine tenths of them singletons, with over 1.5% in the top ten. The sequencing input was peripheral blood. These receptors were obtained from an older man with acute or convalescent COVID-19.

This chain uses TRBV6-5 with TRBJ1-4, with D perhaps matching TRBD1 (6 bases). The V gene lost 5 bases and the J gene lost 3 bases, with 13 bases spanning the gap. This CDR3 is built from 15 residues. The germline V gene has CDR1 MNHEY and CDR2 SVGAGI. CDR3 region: CASSNTGLSNEKLFF. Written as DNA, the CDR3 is TGTGCCAGCAGTAATACAGGGTTGTCTAATGAAAAACTGTTTTTT.

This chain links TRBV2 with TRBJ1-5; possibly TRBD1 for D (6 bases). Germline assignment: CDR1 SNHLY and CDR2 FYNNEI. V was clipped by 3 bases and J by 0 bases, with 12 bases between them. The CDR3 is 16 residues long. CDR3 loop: CASSEPTGYSNQPQHF. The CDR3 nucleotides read TGTGCCAGCAGTGAGCCTACAGGGTATAGCAATCAGCCCCAGCATTTT.

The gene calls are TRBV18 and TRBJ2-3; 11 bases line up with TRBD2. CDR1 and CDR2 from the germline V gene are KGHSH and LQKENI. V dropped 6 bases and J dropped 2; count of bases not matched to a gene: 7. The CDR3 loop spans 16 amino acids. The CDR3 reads CASSPRLAGTTDTQYF. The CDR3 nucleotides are TGTGCCAGCTCCCCCCGACTAGCGGGGACCACAGATACGCAGTATTTT. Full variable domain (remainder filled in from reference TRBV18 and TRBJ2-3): NAGVMQNPRHLVRRRGQEARLRCSPMKGHSHVYWYRQLPEEGLKFMVYLQKENIIDESGMPKERFSAEFPKEGPSILRIQQVVRGDSAAYFCASSPRLAGTTDTQYFGPGTRLTVL.

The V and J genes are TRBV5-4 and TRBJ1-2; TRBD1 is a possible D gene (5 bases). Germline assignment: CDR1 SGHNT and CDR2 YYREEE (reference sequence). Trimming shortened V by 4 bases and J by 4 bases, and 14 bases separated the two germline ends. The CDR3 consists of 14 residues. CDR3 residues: CASSAGLPTYGYTF. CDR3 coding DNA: TGTGCCAGCAGCGCGGGACTTCCTACCTATGGCTACACCTTC. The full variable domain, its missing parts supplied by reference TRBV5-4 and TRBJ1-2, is ETGVTQSPTHLIKTRGQQVTLRCSSQSGHNTVSWYQQALGQGPQFIFQYYREEENGRGNFPPRFSGLQFPNYSSELNVNALELDDSALYLCASSAGLPTYGYTFGSGTRLTVV.

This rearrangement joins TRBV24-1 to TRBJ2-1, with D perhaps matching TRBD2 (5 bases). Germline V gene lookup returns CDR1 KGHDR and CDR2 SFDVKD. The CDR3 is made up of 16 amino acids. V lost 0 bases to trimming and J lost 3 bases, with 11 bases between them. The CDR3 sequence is CATSDLYSDHYNEQFF. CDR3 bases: TGTGCCACCAGTGATTTGTATAGCGACCACTACAATGAGCAGTTCTTC.

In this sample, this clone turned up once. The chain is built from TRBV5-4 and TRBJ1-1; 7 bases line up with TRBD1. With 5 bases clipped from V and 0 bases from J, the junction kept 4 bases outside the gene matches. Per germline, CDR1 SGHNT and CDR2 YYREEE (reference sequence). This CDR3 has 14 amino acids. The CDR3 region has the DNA TGTGCCAGCAGTCGACAGGGAATGAACACTGAAGCTTTCTTT. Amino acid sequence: CASSRQGMNTEAFF. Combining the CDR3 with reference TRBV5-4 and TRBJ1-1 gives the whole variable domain ETGVTQSPTHLIKTRGQQVTLRCSSQSGHNTVSWYQQALGQGPQFIFQYYREEENGRGNFPPRFSGLQFPNYSSELNVNALELDDSALYLCASSRQGMNTEAFFGQGTRLTVV.

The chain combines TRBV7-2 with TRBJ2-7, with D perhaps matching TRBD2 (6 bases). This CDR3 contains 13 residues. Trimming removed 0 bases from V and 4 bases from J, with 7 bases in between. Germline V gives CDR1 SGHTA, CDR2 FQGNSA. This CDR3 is CASSLAAGYEQYF. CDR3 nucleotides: TGTGCCAGCAGCTTAGCGGCGGGGTACGAGCAGTACTTC.

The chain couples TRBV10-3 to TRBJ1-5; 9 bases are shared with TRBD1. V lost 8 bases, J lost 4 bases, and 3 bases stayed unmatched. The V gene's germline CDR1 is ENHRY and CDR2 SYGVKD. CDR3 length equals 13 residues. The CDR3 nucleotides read TGTGCCATCGGGGACAGGGTAAATCAGCCCCAGCATTTT. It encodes CAIGDRVNQPQHF.

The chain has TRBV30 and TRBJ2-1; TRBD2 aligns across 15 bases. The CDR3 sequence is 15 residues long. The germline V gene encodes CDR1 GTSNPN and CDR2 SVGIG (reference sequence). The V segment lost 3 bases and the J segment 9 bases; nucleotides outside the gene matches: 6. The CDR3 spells CAWRAGTSGRSEQFF. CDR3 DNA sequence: TGTGCCTGGAGGGCCGGGACTAGCGGGAGGAGTGAGCAGTTCTTC. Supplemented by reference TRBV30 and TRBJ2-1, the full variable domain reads SQTIHQWPATLVQPVGSPLSLECTVEGTSNPNLYWYRQAAGRGLQLLFYSVGIGQISSEVPQNLSASRPQDRQFILSSKKLLLSDSGFYLCAWRAGTSGRSEQFFGPGTRLTVL.

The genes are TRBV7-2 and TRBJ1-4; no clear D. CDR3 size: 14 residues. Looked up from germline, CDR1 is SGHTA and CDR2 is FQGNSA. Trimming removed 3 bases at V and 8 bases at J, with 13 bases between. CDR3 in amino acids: CASSLGGKSEKLFF. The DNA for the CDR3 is TGTGCCAGCAGCTTGGGAGGGAAGAGCGAAAAACTGTTTTTT.

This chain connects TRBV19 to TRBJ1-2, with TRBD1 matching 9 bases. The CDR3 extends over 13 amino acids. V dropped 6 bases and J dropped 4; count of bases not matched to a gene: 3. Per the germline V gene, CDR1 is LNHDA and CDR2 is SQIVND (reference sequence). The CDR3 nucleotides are TGTGCCAGTAGCCAGGGACAGGGCTATGGCTACACCTTC. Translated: CASSQGQGYGYTF. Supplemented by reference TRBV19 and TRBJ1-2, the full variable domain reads DGGITQSPKYLFRKEGQNVTLSCEQNLNHDAMYWYRQDPGQGLRLIYYSQIVNDFQKGDIAEGYSVSREKKESFPLTVTSAQKNPTAFYLCASSQGQGYGYTFGSGTRLTVV.

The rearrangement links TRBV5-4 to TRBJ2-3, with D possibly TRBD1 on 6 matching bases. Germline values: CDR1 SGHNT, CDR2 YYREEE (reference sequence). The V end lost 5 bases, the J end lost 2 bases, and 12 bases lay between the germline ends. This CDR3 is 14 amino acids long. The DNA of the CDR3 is TGTGCCAGCAGGAGAGGGGGATACACAGATACGCAGTATTTT. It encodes CASRRGGYTDTQYF.

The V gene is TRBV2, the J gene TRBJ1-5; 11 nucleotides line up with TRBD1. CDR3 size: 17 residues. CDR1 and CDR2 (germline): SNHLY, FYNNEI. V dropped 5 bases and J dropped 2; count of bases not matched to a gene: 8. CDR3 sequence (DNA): TGTGCCAGCAGTAGGACAGGGGGCTGGGGAGGCAATCAGCCCCAGCATTTT. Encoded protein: CASSRTGGWGGNQPQHF.

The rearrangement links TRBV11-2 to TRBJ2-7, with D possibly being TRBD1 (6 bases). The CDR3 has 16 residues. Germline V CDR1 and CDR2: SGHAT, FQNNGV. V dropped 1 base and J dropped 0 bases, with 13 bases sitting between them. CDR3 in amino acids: CASSLVGTTYSYEQYF. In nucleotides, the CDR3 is TGTGCCAGCAGCTTAGTAGGGACAACCTACTCCTACGAGCAGTACTTC.

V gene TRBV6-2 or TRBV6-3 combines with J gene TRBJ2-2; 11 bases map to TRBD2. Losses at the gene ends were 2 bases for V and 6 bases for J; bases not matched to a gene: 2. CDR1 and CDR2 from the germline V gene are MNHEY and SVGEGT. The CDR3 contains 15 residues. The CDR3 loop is CASSYASGRSGELFF. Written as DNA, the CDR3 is TGTGCCAGCAGTTACGCTAGCGGGAGGTCCGGGGAGCTGTTTTTT.

The CDR3 sequence: CASSRGIVATNEKLFF. The DNA of the CDR3 is TGTGCCAGCAGTAGGGGGATAGTTGCAACTAATGAAAAACTGTTTTTT. The gene calls are TRBV5-5 and TRBJ1-4; weak D call: TRBD1 (6 bases). Germline CDR1 is SGHKS and CDR2 is YYEKEE (reference sequence). V lost 5 bases, J lost 0 bases, and 14 bases lay in between. The CDR3 runs to 16 residues. Together with reference TRBV5-5 and TRBJ1-4, the CDR3 gives the full variable domain: DAGVTQSPTHLIKTRGQQVTLRCSPISGHKSVSWYQQVLGQGPQFIFQYYEKEERGRGNFPDRFSARQFPNYSSELNVNALLLGDSALYLCASSRGIVATNEKLFFGSGTQLSVL.

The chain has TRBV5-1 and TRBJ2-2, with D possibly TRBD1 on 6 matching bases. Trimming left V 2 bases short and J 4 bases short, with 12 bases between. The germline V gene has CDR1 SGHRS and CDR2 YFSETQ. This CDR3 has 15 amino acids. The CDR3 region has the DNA TGCGCCAGCAGCTTAACAGGGAGAGGCACCGGGGAGCTGTTTTTT. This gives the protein CASSLTGRGTGELFF.

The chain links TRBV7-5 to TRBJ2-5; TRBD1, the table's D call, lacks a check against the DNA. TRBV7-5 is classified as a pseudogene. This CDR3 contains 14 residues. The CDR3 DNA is TGTGTCAGACCATCCAGGACAGGGTGGGAGACCCAGTACTTC. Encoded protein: CVRPSRTGWETQYF.

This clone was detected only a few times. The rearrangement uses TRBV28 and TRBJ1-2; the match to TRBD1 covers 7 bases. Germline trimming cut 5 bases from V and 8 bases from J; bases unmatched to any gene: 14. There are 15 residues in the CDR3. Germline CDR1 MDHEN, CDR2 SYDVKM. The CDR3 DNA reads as TGTGCCAGCAGTCGGCCGGGGACAGCCGCAGGCGGCTACACCTTC. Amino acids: CASSRPGTAAGGYTF.

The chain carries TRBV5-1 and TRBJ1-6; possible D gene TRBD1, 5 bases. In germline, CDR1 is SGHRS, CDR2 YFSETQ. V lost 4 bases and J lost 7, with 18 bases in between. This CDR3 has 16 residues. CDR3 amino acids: CASSRYAGGENSPLHF. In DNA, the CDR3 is TGCGCCAGCAGCAGATACGCCGGGGGAGAGAATTCACCCCTCCACTTT. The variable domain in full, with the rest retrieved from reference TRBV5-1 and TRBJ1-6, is KAGVTQTPRYLIKTRGQQVTLSCSPISGHRSVSWYQQTPGQGLQFLFEYFSETQRNKGNFPGRFSGRQFSNSRSEMNVSTLELGDSALYLCASSRYAGGENSPLHFGNGTRLTVT.

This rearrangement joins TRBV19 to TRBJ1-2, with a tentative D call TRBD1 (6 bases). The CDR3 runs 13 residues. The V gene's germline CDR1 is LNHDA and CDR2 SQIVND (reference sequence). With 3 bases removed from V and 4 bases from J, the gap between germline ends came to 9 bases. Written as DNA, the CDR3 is TGTGCCAGTAGTATTAACAGGGTCTATGGCTACACCTTC. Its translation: CASSINRVYGYTF. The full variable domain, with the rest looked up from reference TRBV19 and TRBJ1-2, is DGGITQSPKYLFRKEGQNVTLSCEQNLNHDAMYWYRQDPGQGLRLIYYSQIVNDFQKGDIAEGYSVSREKKESFPLTVTSAQKNPTAFYLCASSINRVYGYTFGSGTRLTVV.

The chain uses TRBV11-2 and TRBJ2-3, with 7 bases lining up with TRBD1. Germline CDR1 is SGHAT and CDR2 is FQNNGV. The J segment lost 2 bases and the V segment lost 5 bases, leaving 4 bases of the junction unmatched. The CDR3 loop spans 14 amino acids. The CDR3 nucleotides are TGTGCCAGCAGCCCCGGGACAGTCACAGATACGCAGTATTTT. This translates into CASSPGTVTDTQYF.

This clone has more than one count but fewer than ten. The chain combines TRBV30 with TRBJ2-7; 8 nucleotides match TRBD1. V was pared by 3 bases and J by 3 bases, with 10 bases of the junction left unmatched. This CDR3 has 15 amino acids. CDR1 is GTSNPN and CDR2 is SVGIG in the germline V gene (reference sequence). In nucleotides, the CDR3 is TGTGCCTGGAGAATGGCCGGGACAGGAGGCTACGAGCAGTACTTC. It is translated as CAWRMAGTGGYEQYF.

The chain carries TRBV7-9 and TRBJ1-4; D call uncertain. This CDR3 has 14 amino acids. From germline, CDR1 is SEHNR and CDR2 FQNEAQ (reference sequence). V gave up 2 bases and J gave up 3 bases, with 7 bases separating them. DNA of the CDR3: TGTGCCAGCAGCTTATCACAGTCTAATGAAAAACTGTTTTTT. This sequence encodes CASSLSQSNEKLFF.

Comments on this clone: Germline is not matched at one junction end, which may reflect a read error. The CDR3 DNA is TGTGCCAGCAGTTACACCATTGAGGACTTCCTCTTC. Its translation is CASSYTIEDFLF. The gene calls are TRBV12-3 or TRBV12-4 and TRBJ1-2, with D hard to call. There are 12 residues in the CDR3.